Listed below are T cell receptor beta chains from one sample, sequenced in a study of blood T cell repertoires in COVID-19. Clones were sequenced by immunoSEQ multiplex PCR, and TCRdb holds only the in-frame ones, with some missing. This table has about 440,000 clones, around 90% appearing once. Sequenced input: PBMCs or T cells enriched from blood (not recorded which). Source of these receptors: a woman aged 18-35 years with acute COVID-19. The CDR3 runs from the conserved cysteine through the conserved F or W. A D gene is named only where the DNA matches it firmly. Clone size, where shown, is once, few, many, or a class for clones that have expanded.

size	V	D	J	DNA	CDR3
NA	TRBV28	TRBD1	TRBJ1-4	TGTGCCAGCGGCCGTTGGGGACAGGGGTATGAAAAACTGTTTTTT	CASGRWGQGYEKLFF
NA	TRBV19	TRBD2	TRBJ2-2	TGTGCCAGTAGTTTAGGACTAGCGGGGGGCCAGAACACCGGGGAGCTGTTTTTT	CASSLGLAGGQNTGELFF
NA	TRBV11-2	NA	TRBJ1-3	TGTGCCAGCAGCTTACTCCCCGCACCGGGTGGAAACACCATATATTTT	CASSLLPAPGGNTIYF
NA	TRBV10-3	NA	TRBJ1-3	TGTGCCATCAAGGGCATCTTTACGGACACAGGTCGGGTACCTGGAAACACCATATATTTT	CAIKGIFTDTGRVPGNTIYF
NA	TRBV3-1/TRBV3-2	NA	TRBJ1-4	TGTGCCAGCAGCCAAGATCGGGTAAAACTGTTTTTT	CASSQDRVKLFF
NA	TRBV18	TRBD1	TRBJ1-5	TGTGCCAGCTCACGGGACAGGAGGAATCAGCCCCAGCATTTT	CASSRDRRNQPQHF
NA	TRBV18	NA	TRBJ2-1	TGTGCCAGCTCACCACCGGGGGGACGTAATGAGCAGTTCTTC	CASSPPGGRNEQFF
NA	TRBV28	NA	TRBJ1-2	TGTGCCAGCAACCCGGGGGGACTGACCTATGGCTACACCTTC	CASNPGGLTYGYTF
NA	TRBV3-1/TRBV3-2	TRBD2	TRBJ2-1	TGTGCCAGCAGCCAACCGTCTAGCGGTATATCCTACAATGAGCAGTTCTTC	CASSQPSSGISYNEQFF
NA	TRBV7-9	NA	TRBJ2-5	TGTGCCAGCAGCTTTAGACTAGATGAAGAGTCCCAGTACTTC	CASSFRLDEESQYF
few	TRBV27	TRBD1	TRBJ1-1	TGTGCCAGCAGAACAGGACAGGGGCCCATTAATGAAGCTTTCTTT	CASRTGQGPINEAFF
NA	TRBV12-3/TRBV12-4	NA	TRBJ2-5	TGTGCCAGCACCTCGGGGTGGGCCCAGTACTTC	CASTSGWAQYF
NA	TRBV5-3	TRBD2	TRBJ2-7	TGTGCCAGAAGCTTGGGGGTCGGCGGGAGTACTTACGAGCAGTACTTC	CARSLGVGGSTYEQYF
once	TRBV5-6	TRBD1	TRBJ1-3	TGTGCCAGCAGCTTGGGTGGACAGGGGGCAAACACCATATATTTT	CASSLGGQGANTIYF
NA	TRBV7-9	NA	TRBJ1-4	TGTGCCAGCAGCTTAAGGGGCAGTGGGGAAAAACTGTTTTTT	CASSLRGSGEKLFF
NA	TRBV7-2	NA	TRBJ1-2	TGTGCCAGCAGCTTGGAGGCGCTCCCGTCCCGCGAGGGCTACACCTTC	CASSLEALPSREGYTF
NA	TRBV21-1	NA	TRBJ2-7	TGTGCCAGCAGACCGGGACAGAGCTCCTACGAGCAGTACTTC	CASRPGQSSYEQYF
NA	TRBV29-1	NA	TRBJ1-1	TGCAGCGCTGTTATAGCCCTTCTGAGCACTGAAGCTTTCTTT	CSAVIALLSTEAFF
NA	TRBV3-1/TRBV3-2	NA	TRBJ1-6	TGTGCCAGTTCAGGGGACACACCTGGGGATTCACCCCTCCACTTT	CASSGDTPGDSPLHF
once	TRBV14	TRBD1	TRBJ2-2	TGTGCCAGCATCCGACAGGGGGCCGGGGAGCTGTTTTTT	CASIRQGAGELFF
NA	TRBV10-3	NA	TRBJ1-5	TGTGCCATCAGTCAGGGAATTAGCAATCAGCCCCAGCATTTT	CAISQGISNQPQHF
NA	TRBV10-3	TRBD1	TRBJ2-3	TGTGCCATTCAGGGGGCAGATACGCAGTATTTT	CAIQGADTQYF
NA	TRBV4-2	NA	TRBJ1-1	TGTGCCAGCAGCCACCTAGAAATTCGGAACACTGAAGCTTTCTTT	CASSHLEIRNTEAFF
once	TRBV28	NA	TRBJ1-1	TGTGCCAGCAGAATTCCAGGGAGGGGGAACACTGAAGCTTTCTTT	CASRIPGRGNTEAFF
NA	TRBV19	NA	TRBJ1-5	TGTGCCAGTAGTTACCACAGGGATAGCAATCAGCCCCAGCATTTT	CASSYHRDSNQPQHF
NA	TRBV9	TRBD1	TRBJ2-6	TGTGCCAGCAGCGTAACCTTGACAGGGGGCCGATCTGGGGCCAACGTCCTGACTTTC	CASSVTLTGGRSGANVLTF
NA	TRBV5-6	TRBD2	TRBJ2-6	TGTGCCAGCAGCCGCCGACTAGCGGGAGGCTCTGGGGCCAACGTCCTGACTTTC	CASSRRLAGGSGANVLTF
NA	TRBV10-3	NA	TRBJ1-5	TGTGCCATCAGCCTCCAGGGGAATCAGCCCCAGCATTTT	CAISLQGNQPQHF
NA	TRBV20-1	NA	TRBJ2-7	TGCAGTGCTAGTTCCGTACCTAGCTCCTACGAGCAGTACTTC	CSASSVPSSYEQYF
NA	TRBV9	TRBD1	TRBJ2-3	TGTGCCAGCAGCGTAGCTTGGGACAGGGGGCGCGCAGATACGCAGTATTTT	CASSVAWDRGRADTQYF
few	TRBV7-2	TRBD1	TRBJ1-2	TGTGCCAGCAGCGGGGGACAGGGGGGTGGCTACACCTTC	CASSGGQGGGYTF
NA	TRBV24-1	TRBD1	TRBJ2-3	TGTGCCACCAGTTCCGGGACAGTAACGCAGTATTTT	CATSSGTVTQYF
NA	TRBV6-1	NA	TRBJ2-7	TGTGCCAGCAGTGAAGAGGCTGGGCAATCCTACGAGCAGTACTTC	CASSEEAGQSYEQYF
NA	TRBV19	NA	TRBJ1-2	TGTGCCAGTAGTATTCCCTCGGCCCGGAGGAACTATGGCTACACCTTC	CASSIPSARRNYGYTF
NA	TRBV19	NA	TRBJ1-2	TGTGCCAGTAGTAAAACGGGGTTGAGACACCCTAACTATGGCTACACCTTC	CASSKTGLRHPNYGYTF
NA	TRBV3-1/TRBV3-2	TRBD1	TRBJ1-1	TGTGCCAGCAGCCAAGGCCCCTCCACAGGGGGGATTGAAGCTTTCTTT	CASSQGPSTGGIEAFF
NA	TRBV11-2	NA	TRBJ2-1	TGTGCCAGCAGCCCACGACAGGTTTTAGCATCCTACAATGAGCAGTTCTTC	CASSPRQVLASYNEQFF
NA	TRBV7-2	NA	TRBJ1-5	TGTGCCAGCGTTGGGGCAGGCAATCAGCCCCAGCATTTT	CASVGAGNQPQHF
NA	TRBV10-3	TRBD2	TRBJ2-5	TGTGCCATCAGCGAGACTAGCGGGTTACAAGAGACCCAGTACTTC	CAISETSGLQETQYF
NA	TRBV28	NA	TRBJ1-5	TGTGCCAGCAGCCTCGACAAGTATAGCAATCAGCCCCAGCATTTT	CASSLDKYSNQPQHF
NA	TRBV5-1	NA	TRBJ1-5	TGCGCCAGCAGCTTATCTGTTAGCAATCAGCCCCAGCATTTT	CASSLSVSNQPQHF
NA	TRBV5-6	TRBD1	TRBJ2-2	TGTGCCAGCAGCTACGGGACAGGGTACACCGGGGAGCTGTTTTTT	CASSYGTGYTGELFF
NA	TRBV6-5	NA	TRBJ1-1	TGTGCCAGCAGTTACTTGAGGAACACTGAAGCTTTCTTT	CASSYLRNTEAFF
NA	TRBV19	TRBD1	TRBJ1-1	TGTGCCAGTAGCCCCGGACAGGGGGTTTCGAACACTGAAGCTTTCTTT	CASSPGQGVSNTEAFF
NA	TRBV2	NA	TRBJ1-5	TGTGCCAGCAGACAGGGAGGCAATCAGCCCCAGCATTTT	CASRQGGNQPQHF
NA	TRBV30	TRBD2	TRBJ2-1	TGTGCCTGGAGTGGCGCGGGAGGTAGGAATGAGCAGTTCTTC	CAWSGAGGRNEQFF
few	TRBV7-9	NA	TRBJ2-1	TGTGCCAGCAGCTTAATATGGGGCGCAGCCCTAGAGCAGTTCTTC	CASSLIWGAALEQFF
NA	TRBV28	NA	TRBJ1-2	TGTGCCAGCAGTTCAGATGGCTACACCTTC	CASSSDGYTF
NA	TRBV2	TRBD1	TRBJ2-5	TGTGCCAGCAGCCCAGGGGGAGAGACCCAGTACTTC	CASSPGGETQYF
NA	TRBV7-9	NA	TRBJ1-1	TGTGCCAGCAGCTTATTGAGGACAGAACTCAACACTGAAGCTTTCTTT	CASSLLRTELNTEAFF
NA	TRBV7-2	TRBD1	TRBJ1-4	TGTGCCAGCAGCTTACAGGGGGCGCAGGAAAAACTGTTTTTT	CASSLQGAQEKLFF
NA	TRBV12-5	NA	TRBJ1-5	TGTGCTAGTGGTTTGAAACAGCCCACAAATCAGCCCCAGCATTTT	CASGLKQPTNQPQHF
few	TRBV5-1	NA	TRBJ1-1	TGCGCCAGCAGCCGCACCTTAGGTGTCGGGGAGGCCCACACTGAAGCTTTCTTT	CASSRTLGVGEAHTEAFF
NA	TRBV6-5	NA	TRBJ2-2	TGTGCCAGGGAGGTTGGCGGGTACACCGGGGAGCTGTTTTTT	CAREVGGYTGELFF